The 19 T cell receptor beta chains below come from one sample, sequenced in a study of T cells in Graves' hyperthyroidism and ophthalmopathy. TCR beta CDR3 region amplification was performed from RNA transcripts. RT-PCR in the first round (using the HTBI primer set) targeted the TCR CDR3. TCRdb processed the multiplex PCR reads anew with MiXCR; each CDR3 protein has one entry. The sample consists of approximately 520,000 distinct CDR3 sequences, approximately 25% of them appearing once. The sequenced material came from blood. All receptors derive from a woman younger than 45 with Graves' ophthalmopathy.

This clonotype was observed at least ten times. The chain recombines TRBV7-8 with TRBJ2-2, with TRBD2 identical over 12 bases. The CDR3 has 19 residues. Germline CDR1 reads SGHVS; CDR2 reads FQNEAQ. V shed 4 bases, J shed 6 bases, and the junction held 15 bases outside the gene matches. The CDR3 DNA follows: TGTGCCAGCAGCTCGACAACTAGCGGGGGGTCGTTAGACCCCGGGGAGCTGTTTTTT. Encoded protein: CASSSTTSGGSLDPGELFF.

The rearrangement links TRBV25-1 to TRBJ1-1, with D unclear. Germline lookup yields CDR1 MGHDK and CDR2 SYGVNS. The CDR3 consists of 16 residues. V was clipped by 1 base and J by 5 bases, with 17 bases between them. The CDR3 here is CASSEFITGVGTEAFF. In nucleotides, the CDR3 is TGTGCCAGCAGTGAATTCATCACCGGCGTGGGGACTGAAGCTTTCTTT.

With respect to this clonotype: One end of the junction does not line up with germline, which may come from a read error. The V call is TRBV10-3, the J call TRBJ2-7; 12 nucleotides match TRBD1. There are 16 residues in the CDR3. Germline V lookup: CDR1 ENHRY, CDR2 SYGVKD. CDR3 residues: CASSGRPGQGAAEQYF. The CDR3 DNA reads TGTGCCAGCAGTGGTCGACCGGGACAGGGGGCTGCCGAGCAGTACTTC.

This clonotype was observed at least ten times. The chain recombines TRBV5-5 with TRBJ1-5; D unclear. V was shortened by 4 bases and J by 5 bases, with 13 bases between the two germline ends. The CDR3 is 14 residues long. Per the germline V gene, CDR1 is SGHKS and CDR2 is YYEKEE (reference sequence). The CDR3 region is CASSPEEGYQPQHF. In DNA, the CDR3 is TGTGCCAGCAGCCCGGAGGAGGGTTATCAGCCCCAGCATTTT.

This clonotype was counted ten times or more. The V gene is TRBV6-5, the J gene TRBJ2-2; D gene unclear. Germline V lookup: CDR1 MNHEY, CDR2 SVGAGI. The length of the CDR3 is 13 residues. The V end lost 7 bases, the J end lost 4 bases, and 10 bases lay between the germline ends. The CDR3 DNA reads TGTGCCAGCAATCCATGGGGCACCGGGGAGCTGTTTTTT. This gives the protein CASNPWGTGELFF.

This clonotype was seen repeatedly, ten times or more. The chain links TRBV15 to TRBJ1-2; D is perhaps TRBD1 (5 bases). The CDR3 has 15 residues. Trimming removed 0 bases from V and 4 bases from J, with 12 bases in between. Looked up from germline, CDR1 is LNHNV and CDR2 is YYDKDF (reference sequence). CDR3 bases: TGTGCCACCAGCAGAGACAGGGTTGACGTCTATGGCTACACCTTC. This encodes CATSRDRVDVYGYTF. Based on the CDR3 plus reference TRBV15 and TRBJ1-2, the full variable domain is DAMVIQNPRYQVTQFGKPVTLSCSQTLNHNVMYWYQQKSSQAPKLLFHYYDKDFNNEADTPDNFQSRRPNTSFCFLDIRSPGLGDTAMYLCATSRDRVDVYGYTFGSGTRLTVV.

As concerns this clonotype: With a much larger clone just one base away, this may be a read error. The CDR3 coding sequence is TGTGCCAGCAGTTTATCTGGGTCTACCTATGGCTACACCTTC. As protein: CASSLSGSTYGYTF. The chain uses TRBV27 and TRBJ1-2; D is undetermined. The germline CDR1 and CDR2 sequences are MNHEY and SMNVEV (reference sequence). CDR3 length: 14 residues. V dropped 0 bases and J dropped 4 bases, with 9 bases sitting between them.

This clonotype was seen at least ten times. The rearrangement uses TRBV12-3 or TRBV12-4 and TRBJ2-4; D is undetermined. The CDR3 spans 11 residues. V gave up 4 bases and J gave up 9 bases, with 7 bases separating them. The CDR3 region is CASSSRGIQYF. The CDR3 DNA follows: TGTGCCAGCAGTTCTAGAGGCATTCAGTACTTC.

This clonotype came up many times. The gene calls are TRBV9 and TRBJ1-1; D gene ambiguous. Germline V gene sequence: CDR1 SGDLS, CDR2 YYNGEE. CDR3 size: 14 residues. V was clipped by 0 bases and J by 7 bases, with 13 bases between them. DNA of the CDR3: TGTGCCAGCAGCGTAGCCGCCTTCGAGAATGAAGCTTTCTTT. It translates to CASSVAAFENEAFF.

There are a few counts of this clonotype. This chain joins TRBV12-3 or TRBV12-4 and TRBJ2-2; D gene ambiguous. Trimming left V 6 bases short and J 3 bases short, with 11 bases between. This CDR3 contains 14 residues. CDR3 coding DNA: TGTGCCAGCAGGACCGAAGGATACACCGGGGAGCTGTTTTTT. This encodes CASRTEGYTGELFF.

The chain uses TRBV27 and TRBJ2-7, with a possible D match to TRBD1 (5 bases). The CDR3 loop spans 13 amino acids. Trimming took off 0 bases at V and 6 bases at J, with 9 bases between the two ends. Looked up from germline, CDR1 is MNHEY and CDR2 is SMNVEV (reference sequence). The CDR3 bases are TGTGCCAGCAGTTTATCTAGGGGATCCGAGCAGTACTTC. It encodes CASSLSRGSEQYF.

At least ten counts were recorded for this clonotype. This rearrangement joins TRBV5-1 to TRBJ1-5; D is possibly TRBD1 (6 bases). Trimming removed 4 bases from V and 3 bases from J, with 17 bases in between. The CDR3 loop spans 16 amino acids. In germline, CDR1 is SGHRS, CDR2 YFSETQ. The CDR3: CASSQGTPGHNQPQHF. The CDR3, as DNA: TGCGCCAGCAGCCAAGGGACACCAGGCCACAATCAGCCCCAGCATTTT.

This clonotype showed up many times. CDR3 amino acids: CSVTRTGGRYEQYF. CDR3 sequence (DNA): TGCAGCGTTACTCGGACAGGGGGCAGGTACGAGCAGTACTTC. The chain joins TRBV29-1 to TRBJ2-7; TRBD1 aligns across 11 bases. V lost 5 bases, J lost 4 bases, and 7 bases stayed unmatched. CDR1 and CDR2 (germline): SQVTM, ANQGSEA. The CDR3 totals 14 residues.

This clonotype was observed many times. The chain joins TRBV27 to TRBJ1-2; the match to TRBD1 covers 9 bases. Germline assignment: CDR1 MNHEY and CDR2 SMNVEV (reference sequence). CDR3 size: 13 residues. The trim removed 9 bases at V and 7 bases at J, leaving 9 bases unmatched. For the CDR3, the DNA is TGTGCCAGACCCCGGGACAGGGATTTTGGCTACACCTTC. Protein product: CARPRDRDFGYTF.

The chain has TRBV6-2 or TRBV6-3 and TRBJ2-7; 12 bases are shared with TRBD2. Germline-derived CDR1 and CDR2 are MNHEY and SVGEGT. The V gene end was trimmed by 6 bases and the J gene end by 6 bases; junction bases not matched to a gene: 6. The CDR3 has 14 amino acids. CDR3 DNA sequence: TGTGCCAGCAGGCTGAGGACTAGCGGGGCCGAGCAGTACTTC. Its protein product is CASRLRTSGAEQYF.

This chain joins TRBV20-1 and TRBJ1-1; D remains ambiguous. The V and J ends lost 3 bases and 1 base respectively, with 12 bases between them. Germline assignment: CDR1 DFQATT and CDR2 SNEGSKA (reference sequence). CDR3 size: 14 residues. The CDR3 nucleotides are TGCAGTGCTAGTGAGGGCAGCCGGAACACTGAAGCTTTCTTT. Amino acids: CSASEGSRNTEAFF.

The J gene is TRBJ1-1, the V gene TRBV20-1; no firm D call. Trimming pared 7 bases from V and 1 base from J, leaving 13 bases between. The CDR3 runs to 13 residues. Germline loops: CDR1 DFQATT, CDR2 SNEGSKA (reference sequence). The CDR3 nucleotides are TGCAGTGAGATTAGTTCCTCGAACACTGAAGCTTTCTTT. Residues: CSEISSSNTEAFF.

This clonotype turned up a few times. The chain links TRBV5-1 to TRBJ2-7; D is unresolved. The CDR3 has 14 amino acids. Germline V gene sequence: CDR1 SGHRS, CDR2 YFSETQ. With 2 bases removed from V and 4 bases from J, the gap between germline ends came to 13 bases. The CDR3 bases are TGCGCCAGCAGCTTAGAGGTCGAAAAGTACGAGCAGTACTTC. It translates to CASSLEVEKYEQYF.

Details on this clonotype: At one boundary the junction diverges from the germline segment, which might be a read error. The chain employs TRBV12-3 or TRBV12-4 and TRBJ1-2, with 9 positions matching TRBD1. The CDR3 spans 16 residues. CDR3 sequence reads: CASSFFGDRANHGYTF. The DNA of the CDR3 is TGTGCCAGCAGTTTCTTCGGGGACAGGGCTAACCATGGCTACACCTTC.